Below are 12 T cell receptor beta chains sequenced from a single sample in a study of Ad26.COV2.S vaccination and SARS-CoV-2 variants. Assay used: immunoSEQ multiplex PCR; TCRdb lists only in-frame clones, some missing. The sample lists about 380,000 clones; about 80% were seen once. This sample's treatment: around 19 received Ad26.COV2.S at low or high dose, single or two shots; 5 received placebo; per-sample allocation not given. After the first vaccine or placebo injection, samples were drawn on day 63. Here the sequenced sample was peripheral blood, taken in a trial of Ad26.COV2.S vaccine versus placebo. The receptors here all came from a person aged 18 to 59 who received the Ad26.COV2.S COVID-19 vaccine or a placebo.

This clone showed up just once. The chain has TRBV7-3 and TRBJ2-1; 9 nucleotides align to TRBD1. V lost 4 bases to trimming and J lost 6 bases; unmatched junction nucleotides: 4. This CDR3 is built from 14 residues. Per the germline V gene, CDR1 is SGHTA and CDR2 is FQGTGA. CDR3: CASSWRTGANEQFF. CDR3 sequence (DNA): TGTGCCAGCAGCTGGCGGACAGGGGCCAATGAGCAGTTCTTC.

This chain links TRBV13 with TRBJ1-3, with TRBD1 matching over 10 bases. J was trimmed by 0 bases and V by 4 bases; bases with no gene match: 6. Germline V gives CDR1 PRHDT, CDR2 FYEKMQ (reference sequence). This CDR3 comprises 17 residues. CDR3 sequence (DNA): TGTGCCAGCAGCTCGGACAGGGGGTTAGGCTCTGGAAACACCATATATTTT. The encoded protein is CASSSDRGLGSGNTIYF.

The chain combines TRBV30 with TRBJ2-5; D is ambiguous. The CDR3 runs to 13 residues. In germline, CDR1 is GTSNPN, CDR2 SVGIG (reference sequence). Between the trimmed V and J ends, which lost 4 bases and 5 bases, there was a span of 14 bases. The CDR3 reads CAWTRTASETQYF. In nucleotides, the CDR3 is TGTGCCTGGACAAGGACCGCCTCGGAGACCCAGTACTTC.

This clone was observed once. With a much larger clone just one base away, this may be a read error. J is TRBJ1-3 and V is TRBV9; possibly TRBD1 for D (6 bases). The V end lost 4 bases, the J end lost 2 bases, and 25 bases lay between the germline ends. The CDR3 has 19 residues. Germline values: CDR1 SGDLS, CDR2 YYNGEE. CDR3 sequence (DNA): TGTGCCAGCAGCCAACACCTAGGACAGAGGCCACCCCCTGGAAACACCATATATTTT. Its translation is CASSQHLGQRPPPGNTIYF.

CDR3 nucleotide sequence: TGTGCCAGTACCCTAAGGGGGCTAAGGGGCTACACCTTC. This translates into CASTLRGLRGYTF. The V call is TRBV19, the J call TRBJ1-2, with 7 nucleotides matching TRBD1. In germline, CDR1 is LNHDA, CDR2 SQIVND (reference sequence). V was pared by 7 bases and J by 8 bases, with 10 bases of the junction left unmatched. This CDR3 is 13 amino acids long.

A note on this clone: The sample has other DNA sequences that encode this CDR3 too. CDR3 nucleotides: TGTGCCAGCAGCTTAACAGGTAGCTCCTACGAGCAGTACTTC. Protein: CASSLTGSSYEQYF. The chain has TRBV5-4 and TRBJ2-7; TRBD1 might be the D (5 bases). The CDR3 runs 14 residues. V was shortened by 2 bases and J by 0 bases, with 9 bases between the two germline ends. Germline V lookup: CDR1 SGHNT, CDR2 YYREEE (reference sequence).

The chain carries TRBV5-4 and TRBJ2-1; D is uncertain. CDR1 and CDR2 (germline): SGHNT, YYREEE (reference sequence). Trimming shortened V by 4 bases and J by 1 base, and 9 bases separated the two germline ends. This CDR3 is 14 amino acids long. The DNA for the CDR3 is TGTGCCAGCAGCCGGGCCTTTTCCTACAATGAGCAGTTCTTC. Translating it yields CASSRAFSYNEQFF. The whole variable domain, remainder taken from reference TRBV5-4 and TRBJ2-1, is ETGVTQSPTHLIKTRGQQVTLRCSSQSGHNTVSWYQQALGQGPQFIFQYYREEENGRGNFPPRFSGLQFPNYSSELNVNALELDDSALYLCASSRAFSYNEQFFGPGTRLTVL.

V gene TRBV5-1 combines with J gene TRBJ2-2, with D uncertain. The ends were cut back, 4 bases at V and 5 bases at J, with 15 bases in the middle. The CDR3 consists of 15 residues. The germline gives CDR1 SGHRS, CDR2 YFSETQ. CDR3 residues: CASSPRPEQTGELFF. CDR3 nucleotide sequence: TGCGCCAGCAGCCCTCGGCCGGAACAGACCGGGGAGCTGTTTTTT.

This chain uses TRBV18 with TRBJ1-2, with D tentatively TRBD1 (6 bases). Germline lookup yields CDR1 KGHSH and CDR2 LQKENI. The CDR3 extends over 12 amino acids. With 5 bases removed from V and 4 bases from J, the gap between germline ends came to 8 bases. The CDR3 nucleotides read TGTGCCAGCTCAGGGGACACCTATGGCTACACCTTC. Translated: CASSGDTYGYTF.

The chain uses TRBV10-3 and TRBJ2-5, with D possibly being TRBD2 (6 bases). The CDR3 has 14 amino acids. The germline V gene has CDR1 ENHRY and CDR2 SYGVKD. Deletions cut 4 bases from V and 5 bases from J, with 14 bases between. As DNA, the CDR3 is TGTGCCATCAGTGCGGGAGCCTTACTCGAGACCCAGTACTTC. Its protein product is CAISAGALLETQYF.

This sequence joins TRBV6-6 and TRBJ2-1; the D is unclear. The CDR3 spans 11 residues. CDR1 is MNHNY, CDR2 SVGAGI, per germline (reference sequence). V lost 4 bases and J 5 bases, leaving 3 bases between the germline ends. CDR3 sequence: CASSWDNEQFF. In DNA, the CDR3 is TGTGCCAGCAGTTGGGACAATGAGCAGTTCTTC.

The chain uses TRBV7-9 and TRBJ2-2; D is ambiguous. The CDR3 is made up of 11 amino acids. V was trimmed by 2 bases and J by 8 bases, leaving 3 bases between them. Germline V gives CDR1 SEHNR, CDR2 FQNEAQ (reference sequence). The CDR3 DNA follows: TGTGCCAGCAGCTTACGGGGGGAGCTGTTTTTT. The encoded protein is CASSLRGELFF.